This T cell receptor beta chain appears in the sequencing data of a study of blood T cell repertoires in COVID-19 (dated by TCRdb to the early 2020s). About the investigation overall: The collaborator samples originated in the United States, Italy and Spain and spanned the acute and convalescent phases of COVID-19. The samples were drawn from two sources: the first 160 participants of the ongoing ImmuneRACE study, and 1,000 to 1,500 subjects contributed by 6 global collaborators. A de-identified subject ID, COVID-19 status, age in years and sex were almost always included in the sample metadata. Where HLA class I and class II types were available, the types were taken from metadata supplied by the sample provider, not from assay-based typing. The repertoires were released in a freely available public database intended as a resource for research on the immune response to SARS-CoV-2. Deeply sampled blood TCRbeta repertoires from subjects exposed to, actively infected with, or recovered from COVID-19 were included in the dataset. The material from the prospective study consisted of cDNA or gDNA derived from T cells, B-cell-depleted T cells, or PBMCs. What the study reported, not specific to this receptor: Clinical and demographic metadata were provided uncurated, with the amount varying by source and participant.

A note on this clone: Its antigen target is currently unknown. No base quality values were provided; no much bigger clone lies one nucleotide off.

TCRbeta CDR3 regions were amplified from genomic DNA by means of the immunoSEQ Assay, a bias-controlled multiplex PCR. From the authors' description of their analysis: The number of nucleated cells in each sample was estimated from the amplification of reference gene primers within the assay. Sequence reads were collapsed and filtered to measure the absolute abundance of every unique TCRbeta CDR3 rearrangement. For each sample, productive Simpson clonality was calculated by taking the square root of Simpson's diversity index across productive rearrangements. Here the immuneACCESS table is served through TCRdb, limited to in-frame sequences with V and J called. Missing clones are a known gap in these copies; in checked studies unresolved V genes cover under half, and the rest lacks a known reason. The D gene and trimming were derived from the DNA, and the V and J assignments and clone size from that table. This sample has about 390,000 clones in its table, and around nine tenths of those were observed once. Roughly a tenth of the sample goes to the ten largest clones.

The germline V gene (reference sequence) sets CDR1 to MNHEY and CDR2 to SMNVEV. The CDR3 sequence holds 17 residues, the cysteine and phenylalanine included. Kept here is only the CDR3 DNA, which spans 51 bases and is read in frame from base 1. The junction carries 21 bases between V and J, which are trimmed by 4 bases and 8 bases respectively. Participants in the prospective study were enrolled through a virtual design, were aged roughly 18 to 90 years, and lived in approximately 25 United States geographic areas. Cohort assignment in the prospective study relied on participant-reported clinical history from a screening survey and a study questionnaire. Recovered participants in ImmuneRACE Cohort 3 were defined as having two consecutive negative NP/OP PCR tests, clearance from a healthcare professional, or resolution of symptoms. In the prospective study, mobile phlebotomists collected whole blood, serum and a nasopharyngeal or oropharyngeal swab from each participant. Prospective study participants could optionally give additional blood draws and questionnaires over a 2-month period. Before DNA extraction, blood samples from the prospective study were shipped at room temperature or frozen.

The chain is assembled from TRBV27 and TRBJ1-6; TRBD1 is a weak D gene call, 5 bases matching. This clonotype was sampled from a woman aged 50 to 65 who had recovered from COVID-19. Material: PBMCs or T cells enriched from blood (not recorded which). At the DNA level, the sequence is TGTGCCAGCAGTTCCGCGGGGCACCCCCGAGGTTATTCACCCCTCCACTTT. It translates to CASSSAGHPRGYSPLHF.